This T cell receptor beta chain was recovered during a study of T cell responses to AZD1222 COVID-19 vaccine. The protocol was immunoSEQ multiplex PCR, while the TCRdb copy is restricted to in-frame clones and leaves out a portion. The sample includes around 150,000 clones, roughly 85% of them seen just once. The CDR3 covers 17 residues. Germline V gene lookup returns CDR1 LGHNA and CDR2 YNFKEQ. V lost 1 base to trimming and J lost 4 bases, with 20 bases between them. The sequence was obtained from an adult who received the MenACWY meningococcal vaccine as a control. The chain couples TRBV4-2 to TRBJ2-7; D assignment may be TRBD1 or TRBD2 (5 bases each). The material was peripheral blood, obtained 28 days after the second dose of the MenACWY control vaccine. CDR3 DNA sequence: TGTGCCAGCAGCCAAGTGAGGTCAGGGAGCGGTAGGTACGAGCAGTACTTC. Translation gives CASSQVRSGSGRYEQYF.